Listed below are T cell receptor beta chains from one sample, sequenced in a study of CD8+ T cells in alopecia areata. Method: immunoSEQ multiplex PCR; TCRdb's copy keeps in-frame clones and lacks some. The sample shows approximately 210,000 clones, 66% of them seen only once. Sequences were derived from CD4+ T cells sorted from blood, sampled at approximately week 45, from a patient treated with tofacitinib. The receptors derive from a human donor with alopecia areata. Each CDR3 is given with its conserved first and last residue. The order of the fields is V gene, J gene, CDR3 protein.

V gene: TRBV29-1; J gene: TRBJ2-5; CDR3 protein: CSVEGQETQYF
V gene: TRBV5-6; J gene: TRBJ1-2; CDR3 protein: CASSPGTVGGYTF
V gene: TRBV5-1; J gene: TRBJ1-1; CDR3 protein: CASSQRTGRNTEAFF
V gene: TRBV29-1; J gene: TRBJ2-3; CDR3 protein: CSVRDRGPSTDTQYF
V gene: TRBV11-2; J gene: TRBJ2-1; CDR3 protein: CASSSSMDTAREQFF
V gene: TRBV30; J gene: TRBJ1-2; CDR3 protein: CAWTGTGGLGYTF
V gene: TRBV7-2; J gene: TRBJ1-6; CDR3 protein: CASSPGGTGGRPLHF
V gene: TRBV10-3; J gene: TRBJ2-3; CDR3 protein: CAISESAVTDTQYF
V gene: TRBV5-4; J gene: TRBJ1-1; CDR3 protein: CASSLGQAEAFF
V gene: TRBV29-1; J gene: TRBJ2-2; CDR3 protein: CSSTGLTGELFF
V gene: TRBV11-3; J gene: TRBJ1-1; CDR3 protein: CASSFKSNTEAFF
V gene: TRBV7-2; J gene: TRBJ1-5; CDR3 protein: CASSFTGPGNQPQHF
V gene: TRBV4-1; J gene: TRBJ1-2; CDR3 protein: CASSQDGGFDYGYTF
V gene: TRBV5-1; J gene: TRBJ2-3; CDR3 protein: CASSPGLASTDTQYF
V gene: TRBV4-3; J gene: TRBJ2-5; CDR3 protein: CASSQGAGGRQETQYF
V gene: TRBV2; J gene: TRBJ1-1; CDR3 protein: CASSELGAHTEAFF
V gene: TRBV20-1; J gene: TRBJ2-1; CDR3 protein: CSATGRNEQFF
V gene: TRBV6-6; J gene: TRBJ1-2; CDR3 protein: CASRQISGAYGYTF
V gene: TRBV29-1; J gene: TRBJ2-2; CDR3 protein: CSVDLTETGRTGELFF
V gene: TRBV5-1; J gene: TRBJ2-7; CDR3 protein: CASSSRQGTVDEQYF
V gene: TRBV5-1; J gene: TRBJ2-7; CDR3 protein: CASSLDGQGMISYEQYF
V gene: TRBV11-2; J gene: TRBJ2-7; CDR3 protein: CASSSFYGQGSYEQYF
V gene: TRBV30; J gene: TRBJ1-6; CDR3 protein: CAWRENFNSPLHF
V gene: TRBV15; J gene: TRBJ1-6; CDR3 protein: CATSREAFSPLHF
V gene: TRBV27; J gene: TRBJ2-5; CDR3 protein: CASSLWAAQETQYF
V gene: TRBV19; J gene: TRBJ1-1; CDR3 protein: CASSTSGNTEAFF
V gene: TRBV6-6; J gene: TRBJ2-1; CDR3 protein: CASRTRTGSNEQFF
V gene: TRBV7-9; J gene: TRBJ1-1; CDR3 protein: CASSLAGGLNTEAFF
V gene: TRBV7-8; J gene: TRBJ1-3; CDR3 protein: CASSLADQVVGGNTIYF
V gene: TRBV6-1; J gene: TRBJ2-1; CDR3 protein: CASSEIVGVGSEQFF
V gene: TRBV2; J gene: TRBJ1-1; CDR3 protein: CASSPYGQGKAEAFF
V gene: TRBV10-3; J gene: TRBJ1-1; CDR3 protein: CAIRGDREGGTEAFF
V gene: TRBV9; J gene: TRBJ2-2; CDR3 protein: CASSVGLAGAITGELFF
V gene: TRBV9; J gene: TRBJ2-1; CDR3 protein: CASSVDGSGYEQFF
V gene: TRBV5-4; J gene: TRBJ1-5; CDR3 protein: CASSLVTGGKPQHF
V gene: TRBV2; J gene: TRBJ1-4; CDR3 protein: CASSGGGVEKLFF
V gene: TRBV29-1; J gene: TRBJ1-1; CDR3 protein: CSVALETGVTEAFF
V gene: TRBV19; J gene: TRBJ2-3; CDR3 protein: CASSIARDTQYF
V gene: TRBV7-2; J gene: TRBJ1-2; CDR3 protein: CASSRVTDSNYGYTF
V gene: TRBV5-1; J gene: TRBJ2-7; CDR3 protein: CASSLVAGEYEQYF
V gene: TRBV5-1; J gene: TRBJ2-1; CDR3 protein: CASSLGLFGDYNEQFF
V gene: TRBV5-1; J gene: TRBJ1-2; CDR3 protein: CASSLTDRFNYGYTF
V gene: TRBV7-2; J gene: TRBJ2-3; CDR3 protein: CASSLMGDTQYF
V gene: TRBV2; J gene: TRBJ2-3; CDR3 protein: CASSPDRTADTQYF
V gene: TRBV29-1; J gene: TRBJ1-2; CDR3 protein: CSVDLWNYGYTF
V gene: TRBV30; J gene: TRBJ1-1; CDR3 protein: CAWRPQTYTEAFF
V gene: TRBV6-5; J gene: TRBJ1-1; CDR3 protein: CASYNPPGQGFW
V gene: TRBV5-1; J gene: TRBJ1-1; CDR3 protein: CASSPSGGNTEAFF
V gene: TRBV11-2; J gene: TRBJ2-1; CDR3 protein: CASSLEGRYNEQFF
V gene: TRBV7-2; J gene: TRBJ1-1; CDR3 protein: CASSPNYSGRSTEAFF
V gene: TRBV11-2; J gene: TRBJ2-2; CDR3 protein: CASSSSYTGELFF
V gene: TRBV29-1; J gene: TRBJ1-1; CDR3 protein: CSARSTGENEAFF
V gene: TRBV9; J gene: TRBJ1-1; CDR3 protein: CASSVGRKNTEAFF
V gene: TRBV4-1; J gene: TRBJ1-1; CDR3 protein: CASSPRQENTEAFF
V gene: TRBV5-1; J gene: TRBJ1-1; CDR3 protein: CASSRGQLNTEAFF